Here is one T cell receptor beta chain with its context. The antigen remains undetermined. CD4+ T cells specific for antigen were expanded with viral peptide pools by the ViraFEST assay before sequencing. CD4+ T cells were isolated after 10 days of culture. From March to December 2020, the person had a SARS-CoV-2 infection that was confirmed by PCR. Method: immunoSEQ multiplex PCR; TCRdb's copy keeps in-frame clones and lacks some. There are about 27,000 clones in the sample; 65% to 75% occur only once, and 15% to 20% lies in the top ten. This CDR3 is 13 amino acids long. The ends were cut back, 4 bases at V and 6 bases at J, with 13 bases in the middle. CDR1 and CDR2 from the germline V gene are SGHNT and YENEEA. This sample was taken from a study of vaccination effects on CD4 cells after COVID-19. Across the study: Two convalescent patients gave samples 16 days and one week before vaccination.

The study, taken as a whole, reports: New vaccine-induced clones made up most post-vaccine spike-reactive clones in convalescents. Sampling in the study covered few convalescent patients and included no early post-infection timepoints. By a late point after vaccination, infection- and vaccine-induced clones had shrunk markedly through clonal contraction.

The specimen was CD4+ T cells from PBMCs cultured with SARS-CoV-2 spike peptides, collected before COVID-19 vaccination. This TCR was sampled from a human donor who had a prior SARS-CoV-2 infection. V is TRBV11-3 and J is TRBJ2-7; D may be TRBD2 (5 bases). The CDR3 spells CASSSGVLSEQYF. CDR3 DNA sequence: TGTGCCAGCAGCTCCGGGGTCCTTTCCGAGCAGTACTTC.